The rows below give T cell receptor beta chains drawn from one sample of a study of beta chain features in type 1 diabetes. Clones were sequenced by immunoSEQ multiplex PCR, and TCRdb holds only the in-frame ones, with some missing. The sample carries about 130,000 clones, nearly 9.5% recorded once. Sequenced input: central memory CD4+ T cells from blood. The receptors shown here come from a man younger than 35 in good health. Both conserved end residues are part of each CDR3. D genes are given only for firm matches. The size field is filled for only some rows; it gives once, few, many or a size class.

>TRBJ2-6|.|.|TRBV2
TGTGCCAGCAGTCTACAGGGATGGACTGGGGCCAACGTCCTGACTTTC
CASSLQGWTGANVLTF
>TRBJ1-2|.|.|TRBV7-3
TGTGCCAGCAGCACAAGCGGGGGGGACTATGGCTACACCTTC
CASSTSGGDYGYTF
>TRBJ2-1|.|.|TRBV9
TGTGCCAGCAGCGTAGGGGGCCCTACCTACAATGAGCAGTTCTTC
CASSVGGPTYNEQFF
>TRBJ2-1|few|TRBD2|TRBV9
TGTGCCAGCAGCCTTACTAGCGGGGGGGGCAATGAGCAGTTCTTC
CASSLTSGGGNEQFF
>TRBJ2-7|few|.|TRBV6-5
TGTGCCAGCAATAAACGGGACAACTCCTACGAGCAGTACTTC
CASNKRDNSYEQYF
>TRBJ2-2|few|.|TRBV2
TGTGCCAGCAGTCCTACTAGTGTGAACACCGGGGAGCTGTTTTTT
CASSPTSVNTGELFF
>TRBJ1-4|.|TRBD1|TRBV7-2
TGTGCCAGCAGCTTAGCCCAGGGGGATAATGAAAAACTGTTTTTT
CASSLAQGDNEKLFF
>TRBJ2-4|.|.|TRBV4-2
TGTGCCAGCAGCCAAGAAGGGCCGGGACTAGCCAAAAACATTCAGTACTTC
CASSQEGPGLAKNIQYF
>TRBJ1-2|few|TRBD1|TRBV2
TGTGCCAGCAGTGTGACTACAGGGGATGGCTACACCTTC
CASSVTTGDGYTF
>TRBJ2-5|few|.|TRBV28
TGTGCCAGCAGTTTAGGGGGCCGGCAAGAGACCCAGTACTTC
CASSLGGRQETQYF
>TRBJ2-1|.|.|TRBV6-6
TGTGCCAGCAGTAGCTCCGGTGCTGATGAGCAGTTCTTC
CASSSSGADEQFF
>TRBJ2-2|.|.|TRBV30
TGTGCCTGGAGCGGGGAGAACACCGGGGAGCTGTTTTTT
CAWSGENTGELFF
>TRBJ1-1|.|.|TRBV10-3
TGTGCCATCAGTGAGGGTAAAGGGCGGGTTGAAGCTTTCTTT
CAISEGKGRVEAFF
>TRBJ2-7|few|TRBD1|TRBV9
TGTGCCAGCAGCGAAGGACAGGGTTCTTTTTACGAGCAGTACTTC
CASSEGQGSFYEQYF
>TRBJ2-1|.|TRBD1|TRBV5-1
TGCGCCAGCAGCTTAGGACAGGGCTATGAGCAGTTCTTC
CASSLGQGYEQFF
>TRBJ2-7|.|.|TRBV11-2
TGTGCCAGCAGAGGCAGAGCGGGGGACAGGGACTACGAGCAGTACTTC
CASRGRAGDRDYEQYF
>TRBJ1-2|few|TRBD1|TRBV4-3
TGCGCCAGCAGCCGAGTCCCGGGACAGGGTACCGATGGCTACACCTTC
CASSRVPGQGTDGYTF
>TRBJ1-3|.|.|TRBV28
TGTGCCAGCAGATCCACCTACTCTGGAAACACCATATATTTT
CASRSTYSGNTIYF
>TRBJ1-6|.|.|TRBV30
TGTGCCTGGAGTGGCCAGAATTCACCCCTCCACTTT
CAWSGQNSPLHF
>TRBJ1-1|once|TRBD1|TRBV7-2
TGTGCCAGCAGCGTCGGACAGGGGAACACTGAAGCTTTCTTT
CASSVGQGNTEAFF
>TRBJ2-7|.|.|TRBV27
TGTGCCAGCAGTTTAGGACAGGGAGGGTACGAGCAGTACTTC
CASSLGQGGYEQYF
>TRBJ2-1|.|.|TRBV5-8
TGTGCCAGCAGCCCTCGGGCACAGGGTAATGAGCAGTTCTTC
CASSPRAQGNEQFF
>TRBJ2-1|.|TRBD2|TRBV25-1
TGTGCCAGCAGTGATGGGGGACTAGCTCGGGTTGGGGAGCAGTTCTTC
CASSDGGLARVGEQFF
>TRBJ1-2|.|.|TRBV5-1
TGCGCCAGCAGCTCGGGGGACGGCTATGGCTACACCTTC
CASSSGDGYGYTF
>TRBJ2-2|few|.|TRBV7-2
TGTGCCAGCAGCTTAGGAGTGGGGGGCACCGGGGAGCTGTTTTTT
CASSLGVGGTGELFF
>TRBJ2-7|few|TRBD1|TRBV4-3
TGCGCCAGCAGCCCAAGCCGGGACAGGGGCTTCTACGAGCAGTACTTC
CASSPSRDRGFYEQYF
>TRBJ2-7|few|.|TRBV10-3
TGTGCCATCAGTGATCAGACTAGAACCTCCTACGAGCAGTACTTC
CAISDQTRTSYEQYF
>TRBJ1-3|.|.|TRBV30
TGTGCCTGGAACCCGGGGTCGGACACCATATATTTT
CAWNPGSDTIYF
>TRBJ2-2|few|TRBD2|TRBV29-1
TGCAGCGTTCGCCAGGGCGGGGGTAACACCGGGGAGCTGTTTTTT
CSVRQGGGNTGELFF
>TRBJ2-3|many|TRBD2|TRBV18
TGTGCCAGCTCACCGGGACTAGCTATGTATTTT
CASSPGLAMYF
>TRBJ2-7|few|.|TRBV2
TGTGCCAGCAGTGACACCGGGATACCCTCTACCGGGCAGTACTTC
CASSDTGIPSTGQYF
>TRBJ2-5|few|.|TRBV21-1
TGTGCCAGCAGCAAAAAGAGGGGGCGGGAAGAGACCCAGTACTTC
CASSKKRGREETQYF
>TRBJ2-1|few|.|TRBV11-2
TGTGCCAGCAGCTTAGATCCCCGGGACTTCCGATACAATGAGCAGTTCTTC
CASSLDPRDFRYNEQFF
>TRBJ2-7|.|TRBD2|TRBV29-1
TGCAGCGTTGACGCGGGGGACGCCAGCTCCTACGAGCAGTACTTC
CSVDAGDASSYEQYF
>TRBJ1-5|.|.|TRBV25-1
TGTGCCAGCAGTGTCAGGGGAATGGATCAGCCCCAGCATTTT
CASSVRGMDQPQHF
>TRBJ2-3|.|TRBD1|TRBV7-2
TGTGCCAGCAGCTTATTTCCGACAGGGCAGACAGATACGCAGTATTTT
CASSLFPTGQTDTQYF
>TRBJ1-5|.|.|TRBV5-1
TGCGCCAGCAGCTTGGGGGCCAGAGCTAGCAATCAGCCCCAGCATTTT
CASSLGARASNQPQHF
>TRBJ2-7|.|TRBD1|TRBV13
TGTGCCAGCAGCAGAACCCGGGACAGCTCCTACGAGCAGTACTTC
CASSRTRDSSYEQYF
>TRBJ2-3|.|TRBD1|TRBV11-2
TGTGCCAGCAGCCCCCTCGGACAGGGAACAGATACGCAGTATTTT
CASSPLGQGTDTQYF
>TRBJ2-1|.|TRBD2|TRBV7-4
TGTGCCAGCAACCCGCGGGGGGCCAACTCCTACAATGAGCAGTTCTTC
CASNPRGANSYNEQFF
>TRBJ2-3|few|TRBD2|TRBV27
TGTGCCAGCAGACGGACTAGCGGGGGAGCAGATACGCAGTATTTT
CASRRTSGGADTQYF
>TRBJ1-4|.|TRBD1|TRBV4-1
TGCGCCAGCAGCTCTCCGGGACAGGGTTTAGAAAAACTGTTTTTT
CASSSPGQGLEKLFF
>TRBJ2-1|many|.|TRBV11-2
TGTGCCAGCAGCCAAGGACTCGACGAGCAGTTCTTC
CASSQGLDEQFF
>TRBJ2-1|few|TRBD2|TRBV4-1
TGCGCCAGCAGCCCTCGGGGGGGGGCATACAATGAGCAGTTCTTC
CASSPRGGAYNEQFF
>TRBJ1-2|few|TRBD1|TRBV7-3
TGTGCCAGCAGCTTAATGGTACAGGGGGATGGCTACACCTTC
CASSLMVQGDGYTF
>TRBJ1-6|.|TRBD1|TRBV11-2
TGTGCCAGCAGCGTAGGTGGGGGACAGATGAAATCACCCCTCCACTTT
CASSVGGGQMKSPLHF
>TRBJ2-4|.|TRBD2|TRBV5-6
TGTGCCAGCAGCCGCGGGACTAGCGGGGGGGCCAAAAACATTCAGTACTTC
CASSRGTSGGAKNIQYF
>TRBJ2-2|.|.|TRBV5-1
TGCGCCAGCACCCTGACAGGTACCACGAACACCGGGGAGCTGTTTTTT
CASTLTGTTNTGELFF
>TRBJ2-7|few|TRBD1|TRBV11-2
TGTGCCAGCAGCTTAGCGGGACAGGGGGGCGAGCAGTACTTC
CASSLAGQGGEQYF
>TRBJ2-6|few|TRBD1|TRBV4-3
TGCGCCAGCAGCTTCGGGACAGGCAACTCTGGGGCCAACGTCCTGACTTTC
CASSFGTGNSGANVLTF
>TRBJ2-3|.|.|TRBV5-6
TGTGCCAGCAGCAGCGGCACAGATACGCAGTATTTT
CASSSGTDTQYF
>TRBJ2-1|many|TRBD2|TRBV5-6
TGTGCCAGCAGCTTGGAGGGTAGCGGGGTGTACAATGAGCAGTTCTTC
CASSLEGSGVYNEQFF
>TRBJ2-2|.|.|TRBV5-1
TGCGCCAGCAGAACAGGGACCGGGGAGCTGTTTTTT
CASRTGTGELFF
>TRBJ1-1|few|TRBD1|TRBV6-5
TGTGCCAGCAGTGGACAGGGTCCACTTGAAGCTTTCTTT
CASSGQGPLEAFF
>TRBJ2-3|.|TRBD2|TRBV11-2
TGTGCCAGCAGCTTTTCAGCGGGGGCTAGCACAGATACGCAGTATTTT
CASSFSAGASTDTQYF